This entry lists 3 T cell receptor beta chains sequenced from one sample in a study of patients and donors after allogeneic stem cell transplantation. One entry per CDR3 protein, called by TCRdb with MiXCR from the RT-PCR reads. The repertoire includes about 74,000 distinct CDR3 sequences, 26% of them detected once, and 26% sits in the top ten. The sequenced material came from blood, either unsorted or a sorted T cell fraction (not recorded which). These TCRs come from a human donor who was either an allogeneic HSCT recipient or a stem cell or donor lymphocyte infusion donor (not recorded which). It is not recorded whose cells these are; they may come from a transplant donor.

The J gene is TRBJ2-1, the V gene TRBV20-1; D unresolved. CDR3 length: 16 residues. CDR1 and CDR2 from the germline V gene are DFQATT and SNEGSKA (reference sequence). Trimming left V 0 bases short and J 0 bases short, with 12 bases between. Here the CDR3 reads CSARDPSGISYNEQFF. The CDR3 DNA sequence: TGCAGTGCTAGAGATCCTAGTGGTATCTCCTACAATGAGCAGTTCTTC.

The chain recombines TRBV20-1 with TRBJ1-3; D call uncertain. This CDR3 has 13 amino acids. CDR1 and CDR2 from the germline V gene are DFQATT and SNEGSKA (reference sequence). The ends were cut back, 6 bases at V and 0 bases at J, with 9 bases in the middle. This chain's CDR3 is CSAPDLSGNTIYF. The CDR3 DNA reads as TGCAGTGCCCCAGACCTCTCTGGAAACACCATATATTTT.

V and J are TRBV5-1 and TRBJ1-2, with D hard to call. Germline CDR1 and CDR2: SGHRS and YFSETQ. Trimming stripped 2 bases from V and 6 bases from J, with 11 bases between. The CDR3 loop spans 13 amino acids. The CDR3 loop reads CASSFPELNGYTF. CDR3 DNA: TGCGCCAGCAGCTTCCCGGAACTAAATGGCTACACCTTC.